Presented here are 8 T cell receptor beta chains from one specimen sequenced in a study of T cell repertoires in cytomegalovirus infection. TCRdb re-called the reads through MiXCR, storing one row per CDR3 protein. The table shows about 140,000 distinct CDR3 sequences, with about 6.3% occurring only once. Sample: PBMCs. The receptors shown here come from a human donor in good health (CMV status not recorded). Some clones in this sample may be carry-over from other donors' samples.

The table lists this clonotype with many counts. This sequence joins TRBV6-2 or TRBV6-3 and TRBJ1-1; D possibly corresponds to TRBD1 (5 bases). V lost 6 bases to trimming and J lost 2 bases, with 19 bases between them. The length of the CDR3 is 16 residues. CDR1 MNHEY and CDR2 SVGEGT come from the germline V gene. The CDR3 region is CASRSPTRGLNTEAFF. The CDR3 DNA follows: TGTGCCAGCAGGTCGCCAACAAGGGGATTAAACACTGAAGCTTTCTTT.

This clonotype was found a few times. The chain has TRBV28 and TRBJ1-4, with D tentatively TRBD1 (5 bases). Trimming took off 6 bases at V and 5 bases at J, with 16 bases between the two ends. CDR3 size: 15 residues. The germline V gene has CDR1 MDHEN and CDR2 SYDVKM. This CDR3 reads CASRPSGGRNEKLFF. The CDR3 DNA reads TGTGCCAGCAGGCCCTCCGGGGGTCGGAATGAAAAACTGTTTTTT.

This clonotype has at least ten counts. The chain joins TRBV29-1 to TRBJ2-1; weak D call: TRBD2 (7 bases). Germline loops: CDR1 SQVTM, CDR2 ANQGSEA. Trimming shortened V by 4 bases and J by 6 bases, and 16 bases separated the two germline ends. This CDR3 spans 14 amino acids. CDR3 residues: CSVGRGGEFNEQFF. As DNA, the CDR3 is TGCAGCGTTGGGAGGGGGGGGGAATTCAATGAGCAGTTCTTC.

This clonotype was recorded at least ten times. As DNA, the CDR3 is TGTGCCATCAGTGAGTCCCCCCCGGGGGGAAGCTCCTACAATGAGCAGTTCTTC. This sequence encodes CAISESPPGGSSYNEQFF. V usage is TRBV10-3 and J usage is TRBJ2-1; 7 bases fit TRBD2. With 0 bases clipped from V and 0 bases from J, the junction kept 8 bases outside the gene matches. There are 18 residues in the CDR3. The germline V gene has CDR1 ENHRY and CDR2 SYGVKD.

At least ten counts were recorded for this clonotype. The chain links TRBV28 to TRBJ1-2, with TRBD1 matching over 7 bases. Germline V gives CDR1 MDHEN, CDR2 SYDVKM. Germline trimming cut 2 bases from V and 8 bases from J; bases unmatched to any gene: 8. The CDR3 has 14 residues. The CDR3 loop is CASSLPLTGSGYTF. The CDR3 bases are TGTGCCAGCAGTTTACCACTGACAGGGAGCGGCTACACCTTC.

This clonotype has more than one count but fewer than ten. The rearrangement links TRBV2 to TRBJ1-5; 7 positions agree with TRBD1. J lost 0 bases, V lost 1 base, and 12 bases had no gene match. Germline values: CDR1 SNHLY, CDR2 FYNNEI. The CDR3 has 19 amino acids. As DNA, the CDR3 is TGTGCCAGCAGTGAAGGGGGGACAGCAAACCTTTATAGCAATCAGCCCCAGCATTTT. Translation: CASSEGGTANLYSNQPQHF.

The CDR3 coding sequence is TGTGCCACCACCCCTAGACGCGCGACGAACACCGGGGAGCTGTTTTTT. Its protein product is CATTPRRATNTGELFF. This chain joins TRBV24-1 and TRBJ2-2; D remains unclear. Trimming stripped 8 bases from V and 0 bases from J, with 15 bases between. The germline V gene has CDR1 KGHDR and CDR2 SFDVKD. The CDR3 totals 16 residues.

The table lists this clonotype with many counts. The J gene is TRBJ1-2, the V gene TRBV7-2, with TRBD1 as a possible D gene (6 bases). This CDR3 comprises 15 residues. Germline assignment: CDR1 SGHTA and CDR2 FQGNSA. The germline V and J ends were trimmed by 0 bases and 4 bases, with 12 bases remaining between them. The CDR3 DNA reads TGTGCCAGCAGCTTAGCGGGTCGGACAGCCTATGGCTACACCTTC. The encoded protein is CASSLAGRTAYGYTF.